These 30 T cell receptor beta chains were all obtained from the same sample, sequenced in a study of cytomegalovirus exposure and HLA in healthy donors. Assay used: immunoSEQ multiplex PCR; TCRdb lists only in-frame clones, some missing. The sample has some 210,000 clones; roughly 85% are singletons. Sequencing used PBMCs. The receptors were gathered from a woman aged 18-29 years in good health and CMV-seronegative.

This clone was seen ten or more times. V and J are TRBV2 and TRBJ2-1; 15 bases fit TRBD2. There are 13 residues in the CDR3. Per germline, CDR1 SNHLY and CDR2 FYNNEI. V gave up 6 bases and J gave up 14 bases; unmatched junction bases: 5. The CDR3 reads CASRGTSGGNKFF. The CDR3 coding sequence is TGTGCCAGCAGGGGGACTAGCGGGGGGAATAAGTTCTTC. Drawing the rest from reference TRBV2 and TRBJ2-1, the complete variable domain is EPEVTQTPSHQVTQMGQEVILRCVPISNHLYFYWYRQILGQKVEFLVSFYNNEISEKSEIFDDQFSVERPDGSNFTLKIRSTKLEDSAMYFCASRGTSGGNKFFGPGTRLTVL.

V usage is TRBV5-4 and J usage is TRBJ2-1; D gene ambiguous. CDR3 length: 12 amino acids. V lost 4 bases, J lost 8 bases, and 10 bases lay in between. The germline CDR1 and CDR2 sequences are SGHNT and YYREEE (reference sequence). In DNA, the CDR3 is TGTGCCAGCAGCAACGATATTTATGAGCAGTTCTTC. Its translation is CASSNDIYEQFF.

This clone was found a few times. The rearrangement joins TRBV14 to TRBJ1-2, with TRBD1 matching over 7 bases. Germline values: CDR1 SGHDN, CDR2 FVKESK. This CDR3 spans 16 amino acids. Trimming removed 4 bases from V and 1 base from J; junction bases left unmatched: 9. The CDR3 DNA reads as TGTGCCAGCAGCCTAAGAATTGGGGACAGTAACTATGGCTACACCTTC. The encoded protein is CASSLRIGDSNYGYTF.

This chain joins TRBV7-8 and TRBJ1-4; D not resolved. V shed 1 base and J shed 4 bases, with 10 bases lying between them. Germline CDR1 SGHVS, CDR2 FQNEAQ. This CDR3 is 15 amino acids long. CDR3 residues: CASSLEGQFNEKLFF. The CDR3 DNA reads TGTGCCAGCAGCTTAGAGGGCCAGTTTAATGAAAAACTGTTTTTT.

This clone came up a few times. The chain has TRBV9 and TRBJ1-6, with no clear D. V lost 6 bases to trimming and J lost 8 bases, with 12 bases between them. The length of the CDR3 is 13 residues. The germline V gene encodes CDR1 SGDLS and CDR2 YYNGEE. DNA of the CDR3: TGTGCCAGCAATCCAGGATTCGATTCACCCCTCCACTTT. Protein: CASNPGFDSPLHF.

V gene TRBV27 combines with J gene TRBJ2-5, with 10 bases identical to TRBD1. The CDR3 totals 16 residues. The ends lost 2 bases at V and 1 base at J; junction bases unmatched: 4. Germline V gene lookup returns CDR1 MNHEY and CDR2 SMNVEV (reference sequence). CDR3 loop: CASSLRDRGSQETQYF. Here the CDR3 DNA reads TGTGCCAGCAGTTTAAGGGACAGGGGAAGCCAAGAGACCCAGTACTTC.

This clone has more than one count but fewer than ten. This sequence joins TRBV18 and TRBJ2-2; possible D gene TRBD2, 6 bases. Germline V gene sequence: CDR1 KGHSH, CDR2 LQKENI. V lost 0 bases and J 13 bases, leaving 15 bases between the germline ends. The CDR3 has 14 residues. As DNA, the CDR3 is TGTGCCAGCTCACCACCTAGGGACTCCCCAGCGCTGTTTTTT. It specifies CASSPPRDSPALFF.

V usage is TRBV6-4 and J usage is TRBJ2-1, with 8 positions matching TRBD2. Germline-derived CDR1 and CDR2 are MRHNA and SNTAGT. V lost 4 bases to trimming and J lost 0 bases; unmatched junction nucleotides: 2. The CDR3 runs to 15 residues. CDR3 sequence (DNA): TGTGCCAGCAGTGCCGGGACTAGCTCCTACAATGAGCAGTTCTTC. Its protein is CASSAGTSSYNEQFF.

The chain has TRBV19 and TRBJ2-1; D remains unclear. The CDR3 covers 13 residues. In germline, CDR1 is LNHDA, CDR2 SQIVND (reference sequence). V dropped 3 bases and J dropped 8 bases, with 11 bases sitting between them. The CDR3 spells CASSMPFMDEQFF. DNA of the CDR3: TGTGCCAGTAGTATGCCTTTTATGGATGAGCAGTTCTTC.

V usage is TRBV30 and J usage is TRBJ1-2; D not certain. This CDR3 region has 13 residues. Trimming shortened V by 2 bases and J by 4 bases, and 11 bases separated the two germline ends. The germline gives CDR1 GTSNPN, CDR2 SVGIG (reference sequence). The CDR3 sequence is CAWSRLSPYGYTF. CDR3 DNA: TGTGCCTGGAGTAGGTTATCGCCCTATGGCTACACCTTC. The full variable domain, rest sourced from reference TRBV30 and TRBJ1-2, is SQTIHQWPATLVQPVGSPLSLECTVEGTSNPNLYWYRQAAGRGLQLLFYSVGIGQISSEVPQNLSASRPQDRQFILSSKKLLLSDSGFYLCAWSRLSPYGYTFGSGTRLTVV.

The J gene is TRBJ1-2, the V gene TRBV28, with D unclear. V was shortened by 10 bases and J by 4 bases, with 19 bases between the two germline ends. CDR1 and CDR2 from the germline V gene are MDHEN and SYDVKM. This CDR3 region has 14 residues. For the CDR3, the DNA is TGTGCCACACGACTGGGCGGGCCTCTCTATGGCTACACCTTC. Protein sequence: CATRLGGPLYGYTF.

This clone appeared a few times. The CDR3 DNA is TGTGCCAGCAGCTCTAGGGGGGCGGGCAATCAGCCCCAGCATTTT. This translates into CASSSRGAGNQPQHF. V and J are TRBV28 and TRBJ1-5; D is possibly TRBD1 (6 bases). The CDR3 runs 15 residues. Trimming took 6 bases from V and 2 from J, leaving 14 bases between them. Per germline, CDR1 MDHEN and CDR2 SYDVKM.

The V call is TRBV9, the J call TRBJ2-1; 9 nucleotides align to TRBD2. V gave up 4 bases and J gave up 3 bases; unmatched junction bases: 2. Germline V gives CDR1 SGDLS, CDR2 YYNGEE. The CDR3 runs to 14 residues. CDR3 DNA: TGTGCCAGCAGCCTAGCGGGGTACTACAATGAGCAGTTCTTC. It translates to CASSLAGYYNEQFF. Drawing the rest from reference TRBV9 and TRBJ2-1, the complete variable domain is DSGVTQTPKHLITATGQRVTLRCSPRSGDLSVYWYQQSLDQGLQFLIQYYNGEERAKGNILERFSAQQFPDLHSELNLSSLELGDSALYFCASSLAGYYNEQFFGPGTRLTVL.

J is TRBJ2-7 and V is TRBV4-1, with a weak D call TRBD1 (6 bases). V was trimmed by 1 base and J by 1 base, leaving 11 bases between them. The germline gives CDR1 MGHRA, CDR2 YSYEKL. The CDR3 loop spans 15 amino acids. CDR3 amino acids: CASSQASGQSYEQYF. The CDR3 nucleotides are TGCGCCAGCAGCCAAGCCTCAGGACAGTCCTACGAGCAGTACTTC.

V is TRBV5-1 and J is TRBJ1-1; TRBD1 aligns across 7 bases. The ends lost 3 bases at V and 4 bases at J; junction bases unmatched: 6. Per the germline V gene, CDR1 is SGHRS and CDR2 is YFSETQ. CDR3 length equals 14 residues. In DNA form, the CDR3 reads TGCGCCAGCAGCTGGACAGGTGGGGGCACTGAAGCTTTCTTT. This sequence encodes CASSWTGGGTEAFF. The whole variable domain, remainder taken from reference TRBV5-1 and TRBJ1-1, is KAGVTQTPRYLIKTRGQQVTLSCSPISGHRSVSWYQQTPGQGLQFLFEYFSETQRNKGNFPGRFSGRQFSNSRSEMNVSTLELGDSALYLCASSWTGGGTEAFFGQGTRLTVV.

This clone was observed once. The chain is built from TRBV20-1 and TRBJ2-1; D unclear. The germline CDR1 and CDR2 sequences are DFQATT and SNEGSKA (reference sequence). The CDR3 totals 11 residues. The ends were cut back, 5 bases at V and 9 bases at J, with 11 bases in the middle. CDR3 amino acids: CSARKRREQFF. CDR3 nucleotide sequence: TGCAGTGCTCGAAAAAGGCGTGAGCAGTTCTTC.

This clone came up once. CDR3 nucleotide sequence: TGTGCCAGCAATTGGTCGGGGGCGAATGGGAACACTGAAGCTTTCTTT. Its translation is CASNWSGANGNTEAFF. V and J are TRBV27 and TRBJ1-1, with D perhaps matching TRBD1 (6 bases). Germline CDR1 reads MNHEY; CDR2 reads SMNVEV (reference sequence). The CDR3 runs 16 residues. V was shortened by 7 bases and J by 1 base, with 19 bases between the two germline ends.

This chain links TRBV7-3 with TRBJ2-2; D unclear. Looked up from germline, CDR1 is SGHTA and CDR2 is FQGTGA. The CDR3 spans 15 residues. V dropped 3 bases and J dropped 1 base, with 9 bases sitting between them. This CDR3 is CASSLPALNTGELFF. CDR3 DNA: TGTGCCAGCAGCTTGCCGGCCCTGAACACCGGGGAGCTGTTTTTT.

The rearrangement joins TRBV6-5 to TRBJ2-4, with TRBD1 as a possible D gene (5 bases). In germline, CDR1 is MNHEY, CDR2 SVGAGI. V was clipped by 4 bases and J by 0 bases, with 13 bases between them. The CDR3 is 16 amino acids. Here the CDR3 DNA reads TGTGCCAGCAGTTCCTCGGACACTCTAGCCAAAAACATTCAGTACTTC. Translation gives CASSSSDTLAKNIQYF.

For the CDR3, the DNA is TGTGCCAGCAGCGTAGCGGGGGGGTCCTACAATGAGCAGTTCTTC. Translating gives CASSVAGGSYNEQFF. The V call is TRBV9, the J call TRBJ2-1, with 8 bases lining up with TRBD2. This CDR3 comprises 15 residues. Per the germline V gene, CDR1 is SGDLS and CDR2 is YYNGEE. The trim removed 0 bases at V and 1 base at J, leaving 0 bases unmatched.

The chain combines TRBV6-9 with TRBJ1-1; D is unclear. The CDR3 is made up of 14 amino acids. Per the germline V gene, CDR1 is MNHGY and CDR2 is SVAAGI. The germline V and J ends were trimmed by 4 bases and 0 bases, with 9 bases remaining between them. The CDR3 reads CASSCAVVNTEAFF. The CDR3 bases are TGTGCCAGCAGTTGTGCGGTAGTGAACACTGAAGCTTTCTTT.

The genes are TRBV7-9 and TRBJ2-5; D may be TRBD2 (7 bases). Germline CDR1 reads SEHNR; CDR2 reads FQNEAQ (reference sequence). The CDR3 has 15 amino acids. Trimming removed 5 bases at V and 4 bases at J, with 17 bases between. The CDR3 sequence is CASSPDSGKLETQYF. The CDR3 DNA reads as TGTGCCAGCAGCCCGGACAGCGGGAAATTAGAGACCCAGTACTTC.

V is TRBV29-1 and J is TRBJ1-5; 7 bases are a match to TRBD1. This CDR3 region has 14 residues. V trimming: 6 bases; J trimming: 0 bases; junction bases outside the gene matches: 5. Germline-derived CDR1 and CDR2 are SQVTM and ANQGSEA. Here the CDR3 DNA reads TGCAGCGTCCCGGGGACAGATAGCAATCAGCCCCAGCATTTT. Protein sequence: CSVPGTDSNQPQHF.

The V gene is TRBV29-1, the J gene TRBJ2-7; 7 bases agree with TRBD1. The CDR3 consists of 13 residues. The V and J ends lost 7 bases and 7 bases, in that order; junction bases with no gene match: 13. Looked up from germline, CDR1 is SQVTM and CDR2 is ANQGSEA. The DNA of the CDR3 is TGCAGCGGATCCGGGACAGATGCTCATGAGCAGTACTTC. Encoded protein: CSGSGTDAHEQYF.

This rearrangement joins TRBV2 to TRBJ2-2; 9 nucleotides match TRBD2. The germline gives CDR1 SNHLY, CDR2 FYNNEI. The CDR3 is 15 residues long. The junction had 0 bases not matched to a gene; V was cut back by 3 bases and J by 1 base. In DNA, the CDR3 is TGTGCCAGCAGTGAGACTAGCGGGAACACCGGGGAGCTGTTTTTT. Translation gives CASSETSGNTGELFF.

This clone was seen at least ten times. The V and J genes are TRBV19 and TRBJ1-2; TRBD1 aligns across 10 bases. The V and J ends lost 6 bases and 3 bases, in that order; junction bases with no gene match: 10. The germline gives CDR1 LNHDA, CDR2 SQIVND (reference sequence). The CDR3 consists of 16 residues. The CDR3 loop is CASSPPGTGADYGYTF. The CDR3 DNA reads as TGTGCCAGTAGCCCCCCGGGGACAGGGGCAGACTATGGCTACACCTTC.

This chain links TRBV5-1 with TRBJ2-1; 9 bases align to TRBD1. The CDR3 is 16 residues long. The germline gives CDR1 SGHRS, CDR2 YFSETQ. V trimming: 4 bases; J trimming: 5 bases; junction bases outside the gene matches: 10. The CDR3: CASSTYRGQVDNEQFF. CDR3 bases: TGCGCCAGCAGCACCTACAGGGGGCAAGTTGACAATGAGCAGTTCTTC.

The chain is built from TRBV29-1 and TRBJ1-1, with TRBD1 as a possible D gene (6 bases). Germline V gene sequence: CDR1 SQVTM, CDR2 ANQGSEA. The CDR3 extends over 14 amino acids. Trimming took off 7 bases at V and 3 bases at J, with 18 bases between the two ends. DNA of the CDR3: TGCAGCGCCCGATTCCGGGGGGCCCACACTGAAGCTTTCTTT. Translating it yields CSARFRGAHTEAFF.

This clone was counted once. The chain recombines TRBV7-8 with TRBJ1-4; D remains ambiguous. There are 15 residues in the CDR3. V lost 5 bases and J lost 7, with 17 bases in between. Germline V gives CDR1 SGHVS, CDR2 FQNEAQ. CDR3 DNA sequence: TGTGCCAGCAGCATCTCGGCGTCGAGTCTTGAAAAACTGTTTTTT. Its translation is CASSISASSLEKLFF.

CDR3 bases: TGTGCCAGCAGGGACAGGGGGCGAGTCGCCTACGAGCAGTACTTC. It specifies CASRDRGRVAYEQYF. The chain joins TRBV6-1 to TRBJ2-7; 11 nucleotides agree with TRBD1. Germline CDR1 is MNHNS and CDR2 is SASEGT. The CDR3 totals 15 residues. J lost 2 bases, V lost 6 bases, and 6 bases had no gene match.